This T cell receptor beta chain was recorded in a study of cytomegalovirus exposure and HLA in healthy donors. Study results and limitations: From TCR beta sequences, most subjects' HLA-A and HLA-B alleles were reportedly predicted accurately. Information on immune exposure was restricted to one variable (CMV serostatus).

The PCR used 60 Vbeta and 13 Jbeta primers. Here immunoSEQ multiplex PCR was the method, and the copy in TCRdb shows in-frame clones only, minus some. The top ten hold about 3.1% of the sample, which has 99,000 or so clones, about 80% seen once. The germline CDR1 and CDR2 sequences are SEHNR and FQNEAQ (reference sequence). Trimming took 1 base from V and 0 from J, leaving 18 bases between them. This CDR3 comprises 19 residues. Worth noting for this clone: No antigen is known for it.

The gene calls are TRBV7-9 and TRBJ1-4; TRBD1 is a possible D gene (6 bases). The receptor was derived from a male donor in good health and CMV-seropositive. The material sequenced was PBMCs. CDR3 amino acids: CASSLVSFDRKPTNEKLFF. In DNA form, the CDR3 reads TGTGCCAGCAGCTTAGTCTCATTCGACAGGAAGCCAACTAATGAAAAACTGTTTTTT. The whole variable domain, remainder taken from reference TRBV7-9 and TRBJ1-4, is DTGVSQNPRHKITKRGQNVTFRCDPISEHNRLYWYRQTLGQGPEFLTYFQNEAQLEKSRLLSDRFSAERPKGSFSTLEIQRTEQGDSAMYLCASSLVSFDRKPTNEKLFFGSGTQLSVL.